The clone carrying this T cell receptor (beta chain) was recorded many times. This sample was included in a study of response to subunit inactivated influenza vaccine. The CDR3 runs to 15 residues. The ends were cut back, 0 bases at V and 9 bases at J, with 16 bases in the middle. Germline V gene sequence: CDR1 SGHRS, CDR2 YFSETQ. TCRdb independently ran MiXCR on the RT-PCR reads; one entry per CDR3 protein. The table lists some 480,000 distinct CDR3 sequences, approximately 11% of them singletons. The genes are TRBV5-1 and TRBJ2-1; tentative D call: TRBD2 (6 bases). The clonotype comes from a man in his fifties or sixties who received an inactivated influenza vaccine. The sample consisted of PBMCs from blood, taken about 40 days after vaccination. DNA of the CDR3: TGCGCCAGCAGCTTGGGCTCTAGCGCGACGTCTGAGCAGTTCTTC. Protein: CASSLGSSATSEQFF.